This T cell receptor beta chain was observed in a study of T cell repertoires in cytomegalovirus infection. Details on this clonotype: Its antigen is still unknown.

TCRdb called the reads again in MiXCR, with one record for every CDR3 protein. The top ten hold about 53% of the sample, which has 95,000 to 150,000 distinct CDR3 sequences, over 25% seen once. The CDR3 extends over 15 amino acids. Germline lookup yields CDR1 LGHNA and CDR2 YSLEER. The junction had 8 bases not matched to a gene; V was cut back by 1 base and J by 9 bases. The chain has TRBV4-3 and TRBJ2-7; 11 nucleotides match TRBD1. The TCR originated in a human donor in good health (CMV status not recorded). Some clones in this sample may be carry-over from other donors' samples. The sequencing used CD8+ T cells from cultured PBMCs, collected from culture after CMV antigen stimulation. CDR3 residues: CASSQGTGGASPQYF. The CDR3 bases are TGCGCCAGCAGCCAAGGGACAGGGGGCGCGTCCCCGCAGTACTTC.